The rows below give T cell receptor beta chains drawn from one sample of a study of blood T cell repertoires in COVID-19. The method was immunoSEQ multiplex PCR; TCRdb's version includes in-frame clones alone and lacks a portion of them. This table has 190,000 or so clones, 70% to 85% appearing once. Sequenced material: peripheral blood. These receptors were taken from a human donor with acute or convalescent COVID-19. The donor label of this sample is uncertain. Both conserved end residues are part of each CDR3. A D gene is named only where the DNA matches it firmly. Clone size is not always given. Where it is, it says once, few, many or a class for expanded clones.

15	NA	TRBV19	TRBJ2-3	NA	CASSDFAQNTDTQYF	TGTGCCAGTAGTGATTTCGCACAGAACACAGATACGCAGTATTTT
15	NA	TRBV9	TRBJ2-1	TRBD2	CASSVGLAGVDEQFF	TGTGCCAGCAGCGTAGGACTAGCGGGAGTGGATGAGCAGTTCTTC
13	few	TRBV12-3/TRBV12-4	TRBJ2-3	NA	CASSAGTPDTQYF	TGTGCCAGCAGTGCCGGGACTCCAGATACGCAGTATTTT
14	NA	TRBV28	TRBJ1-5	NA	CASFQGLSNQPQHF	TGTGCCAGCTTCCAGGGCCTAAGCAATCAGCCCCAGCATTTT
15	once	TRBV2	TRBJ1-3	NA	CASSSDSLSGNTIYF	TGTGCCAGCAGCTCCGACAGCCTCTCTGGAAACACCATATATTTT
16	NA	TRBV19	TRBJ2-1	NA	CASSIASFGTYNEQFF	TGTGCCAGTAGTATAGCCAGTTTTGGCACCTACAATGAGCAGTTCTTC
14	NA	TRBV30	TRBJ2-1	TRBD2	CAWRTSGRSNEQFF	TGTGCCTGGAGGACTAGCGGGAGGTCCAATGAGCAGTTCTTC
14	NA	TRBV5-1	TRBJ2-1	NA	CASSGTGLRDEQFF	TGCGCCAGCAGCGGTACCGGGCTGCGGGATGAGCAGTTCTTC
14	once	TRBV19	TRBJ1-5	NA	CATDRSLGNQPQHF	TGTGCCACCGACAGGAGTCTCGGCAATCAGCCCCAGCATTTT
16	NA	TRBV4-2	TRBJ2-1	TRBD2	CASSQEVAGLVNEQFF	TGTGCCAGCAGCCAAGAAGTAGCGGGATTAGTCAATGAGCAGTTCTTC
15	NA	TRBV5-1	TRBJ1-1	TRBD1	CASSARTGENTEAFF	TGCGCCAGCAGCGCCCGGACAGGGGAGAACACTGAAGCTTTCTTT